This passage covers 6 T cell receptor beta chains from one sample sequenced in a study of technical replicates of blood from a handful of donors. Sequencing used immunoSEQ multiplex PCR; TCRdb keeps in-frame clones, though not all of them. The sample includes about 79,000 clones, 75% to 95% of them seen just once. Sequencing was carried out using T cells isolated from PBMCs. The receptor set was obtained from a human donor in good health. Some clones in this sample may be carry-over from other donors' samples.

The rearrangement joins TRBV7-2 to TRBJ2-7, with 8 bases that match TRBD2. CDR1 is SGHTA, CDR2 FQGNSA, per germline. The CDR3 sequence is 13 residues long. The V segment lost 0 bases and the J segment 6 bases; nucleotides outside the gene matches: 1. The DNA for the CDR3 is TGTGCCAGCAGCTTAGCTAGCGGGACCGAGCAGTACTTC. It encodes CASSLASGTEQYF.

V and J are TRBV19 and TRBJ1-5; 8 bases are shared with TRBD1. Unmatched junction bases numbered 8, after V lost 3 bases and J lost 7 bases. The CDR3 totals 15 residues. From germline, CDR1 is LNHDA and CDR2 SQIVND (reference sequence). The CDR3: CASSISGQGKQPQHF. DNA of the CDR3: TGTGCCAGTAGTATTAGTGGACAGGGAAAACAGCCCCAGCATTTT.

V and J are TRBV7-3 and TRBJ2-5; 12 nucleotides match TRBD2. J lost 5 bases, V lost 5 bases, and 6 bases had no gene match. The CDR3 contains 15 residues. Germline V lookup: CDR1 SGHTA, CDR2 FQGTGA. The CDR3 bases are TGTGCCAGCAGCCCAGGACTAGCGGGATTGGAGACCCAGTACTTC. Translated, it gives CASSPGLAGLETQYF. Full variable domain (outside the CDR3, taken from reference TRBV7-3 and TRBJ2-5): GAGVSQTPSNKVTEKGKYVELRCDPISGHTALYWYRQSLGQGPEFLIYFQGTGAADDSGLPNDRFFAVRPEGSVSTLKIQRTERGDSAVYLCASSPGLAGLETQYFGPGTRLLVL.

The chain recombines TRBV29-1 with TRBJ1-1; D is possibly TRBD1 (5 bases). Germline V gene lookup returns CDR1 SQVTM and CDR2 ANQGSEA. The CDR3 covers 12 residues. Deletions cut 5 bases from V and 4 bases from J, with 11 bases between. The CDR3 DNA reads TGCAGCGTTTTTGCAGGGTTCACTGAAGCTTTCTTT. Its translation: CSVFAGFTEAFF.

V and J are TRBV4-2 and TRBJ2-7; no reliable D call. The CDR3 sequence is 15 residues long. Trimming shortened V by 0 bases and J by 4 bases, and 13 bases separated the two germline ends. CDR1 and CDR2 (germline): LGHNA, YNFKEQ. DNA of the CDR3: TGTGCCAGCAGCCAAGATCTAGTAATTGAGTACGAGCAGTACTTC. It specifies CASSQDLVIEYEQYF.

In the case of this clone: The same CDR3 can be traced to other DNA sequences in this sample. The V call is TRBV6-1, the J call TRBJ2-7; maybe TRBD2 (5 bases). CDR1 and CDR2 from the germline V gene are MNHNS and SASEGT. The CDR3 covers 13 residues. Trimming removed 8 bases at V and 2 bases at J, with 13 bases between. CDR3 nucleotides: TGTGCCAGCTTGAGGGTGAGCCCCTACGAGCAGTACTTC. It translates to CASLRVSPYEQYF.